This TCR beta chain was observed in a study of T cell responses to AZD1222 COVID-19 vaccine. Clones were read by immunoSEQ multiplex PCR, and TCRdb kept only the in-frame ones, dropping some. The sample consists of about 160,000 clones, roughly 88% of them appearing once. Findings and limits, study-wide: Spike-wide coverage was observed for vaccine-associated CD4 TCRs, with dominant responses at 160-218 and 743-854. It was only a handful of AZD1222 recipients who were seropositive at baseline. Repertoire sampling was restricted to post-peak T cell response timepoints.

V gave up 6 bases and J gave up 0 bases; unmatched junction bases: 10. This CDR3 region has 16 residues. Germline V gene lookup returns CDR1 MNHNY and CDR2 SVGAGI (reference sequence). On this clone itself: Its antigen is not known.

The receptor comes from an adult who received the AZD1222 COVID-19 vaccine. The sequences come from peripheral blood, collected 28 days after the second AZD1222 dose. The V call is TRBV6-6, the J call TRBJ2-7, with TRBD1 identical over 8 bases. The DNA of the CDR3 is TGTGCCAGCAGCCAAAACAGGGGGTTAAGCTCCTACGAGCAGTACTTC. Translating gives CASSQNRGLSSYEQYF.